This record looks at one TCR beta chain sequence and its context. Its recognized antigen is unknown. Per-nucleotide qualities are absent, and no much larger clonotype sits a single base away. Collaborating institutions collected whole blood in K2EDTA tubes following their own protocols. Collaborator samples were shipped for TCRbeta analysis as frozen whole blood, isolated PBMCs, or DNA extracted from either sample type. TCRbeta CDR3 regions were amplified from genomic DNA by means of the immunoSEQ Assay, a bias-controlled multiplex PCR. In the original analysis: Within the assay, amplification of reference gene primers was used to estimate how many nucleated cells each sample contained. To quantify the absolute abundance of each unique TCRbeta CDR3 rearrangement, sequence reads were collapsed and filtered. For each sample, productive Simpson clonality was calculated as the square root of Simpson's diversity index across productive rearrangements. TCRdb stores this immuneACCESS table with in-frame sequences only. Part of the clones is absent; in the studies checked, under half of the shortfall reflects unresolved V genes, and no reason is known for the rest. From that table come the V and J calls and clone size; the DNA was used to work out D and trimming. The sample contains 300,000 or so clones, around 86% of them found a single time. The ten largest account for 1% of the sample.

These data originate in a study of blood T cell repertoires in COVID-19 (TCRdb year 2020). Background for the entire study: Collaborator samples came from the United States, Italy and Spain and covered acute and convalescent phases of COVID-19. Sample metadata almost always included a de-identified subject ID, COVID-19 status, age in years and sex. HLA class I and class II types, where available, came from metadata supplied by the sample provider rather than from assay-based typing. A freely available public database, intended as a resource for researchers studying the immune response to SARS-CoV-2, is where the repertoires were released. Subjects who had been exposed to COVID-19, were actively infected with it, or had recovered from it provided the deeply sampled blood TCRbeta repertoires that made up the dataset. The prospective study material was composed of cDNA or gDNA derived from T cells, B-cell-depleted T cells, or PBMCs. The samples were drawn from the first 160 participants of the ongoing ImmuneRACE study and from about 1,200 subjects provided by 6 global collaborators. Broad study findings and their caveats: The amount of clinical and demographic metadata varied by source and participant and was provided uncurated.

Trimming takes 2 bases off V and 3 bases off J; junction bases not matched to a gene: 4. Taken from the germline V gene (reference sequence), the CDR1 and CDR2 loops are SGHNT and YYREEE. From cysteine to phenylalanine, the CDR3 is 16 amino acids long. CDR3 DNA is the only sequence kept; it has 48 bases, read in frame from the first base. Material for sequencing was peripheral blood. The origin of this receptor is a man aged 45-65 years with active or convalescent COVID-19. The rearrangement joined TRBV5-4 to TRBJ2-3, with 12 bases matching TRBD2. The CDR3: CASSFGGTSGTDTQYF. The nucleotide sequence reads TGTGCCAGCAGCTTTGGTGGGACTAGCGGGACAGATACGCAGTATTTT.